This TCR beta chain was profiled in a study of T cells after yellow fever vaccination. Whole-study results and caveats: Clones that expanded after primary vaccination mostly reappeared after the booster (approximately 96% CD4, 88% CD8).

Details on this clonotype: Its antigen is still unknown.

This CDR3 is built from 14 residues. V was pared by 0 bases and J by 9 bases, with 12 bases between. TCRdb reprocessed the 5' RACE reads via MiXCR and lists one record per CDR3 protein. The sample carries a few hundred thousand distinct CDR3 sequences, 12% recorded once. This specimen consisted of CD4+ T cells sorted from PBMCs, obtained 15 days after the yellow fever booster vaccination. V is TRBV12-3 or TRBV12-4 and J is TRBJ2-1; possibly TRBD1 or TRBD2 for D (6 bases each). The sequence was collected from a man between 18 and 29 years old who received the YFV17D yellow fever vaccine. CDR3 in amino acids: CASSLALRGLEQFF. The CDR3 DNA reads TGTGCCAGCAGTTTAGCGCTCCGGGGGCTTGAGCAGTTCTTC.